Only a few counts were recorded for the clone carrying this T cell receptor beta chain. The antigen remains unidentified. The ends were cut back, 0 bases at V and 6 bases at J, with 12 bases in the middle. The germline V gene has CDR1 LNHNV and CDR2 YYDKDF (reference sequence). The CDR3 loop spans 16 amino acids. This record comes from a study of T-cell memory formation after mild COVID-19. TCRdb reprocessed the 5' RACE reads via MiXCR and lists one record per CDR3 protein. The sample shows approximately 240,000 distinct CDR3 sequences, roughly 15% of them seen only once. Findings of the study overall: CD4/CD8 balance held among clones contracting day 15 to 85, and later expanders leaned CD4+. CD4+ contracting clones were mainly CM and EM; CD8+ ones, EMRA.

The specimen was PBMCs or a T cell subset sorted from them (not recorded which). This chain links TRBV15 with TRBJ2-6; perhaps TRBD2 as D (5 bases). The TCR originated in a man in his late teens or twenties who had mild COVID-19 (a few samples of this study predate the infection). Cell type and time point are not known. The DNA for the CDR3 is TGTGCCACCAGCAGAGATATGGGGAGCTCGGCCAACGTCCTGACTTTC. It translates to CATSRDMGSSANVLTF.